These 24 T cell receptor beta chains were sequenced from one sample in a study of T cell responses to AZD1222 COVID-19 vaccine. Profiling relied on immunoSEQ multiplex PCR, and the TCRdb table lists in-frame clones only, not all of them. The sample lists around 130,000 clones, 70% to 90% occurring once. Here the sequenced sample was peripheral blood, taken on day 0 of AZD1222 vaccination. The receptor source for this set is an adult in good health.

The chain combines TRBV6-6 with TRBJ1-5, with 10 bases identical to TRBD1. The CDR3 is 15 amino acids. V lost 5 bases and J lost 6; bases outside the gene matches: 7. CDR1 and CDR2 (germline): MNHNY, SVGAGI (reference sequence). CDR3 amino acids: CASSKRQGAGQPQHF. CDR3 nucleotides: TGTGCCAGCAGTAAGAGACAGGGGGCGGGTCAGCCCCAGCATTTT.

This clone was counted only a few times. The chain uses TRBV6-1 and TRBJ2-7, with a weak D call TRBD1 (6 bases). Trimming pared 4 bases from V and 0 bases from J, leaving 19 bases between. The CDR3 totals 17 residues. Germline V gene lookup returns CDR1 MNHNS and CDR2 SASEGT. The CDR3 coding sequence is TGTGCCAGCAGTGCAAAATCCCGGGACATAAGCTCCTACGAGCAGTACTTC. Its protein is CASSAKSRDISSYEQYF.

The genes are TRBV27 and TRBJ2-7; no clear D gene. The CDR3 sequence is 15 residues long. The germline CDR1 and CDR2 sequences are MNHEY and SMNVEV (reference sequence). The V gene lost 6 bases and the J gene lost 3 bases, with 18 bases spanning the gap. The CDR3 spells CASSLGDDAFYEQYF. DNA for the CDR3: TGTGCCAGCAGCTTAGGTGACGATGCCTTCTACGAGCAGTACTTC.

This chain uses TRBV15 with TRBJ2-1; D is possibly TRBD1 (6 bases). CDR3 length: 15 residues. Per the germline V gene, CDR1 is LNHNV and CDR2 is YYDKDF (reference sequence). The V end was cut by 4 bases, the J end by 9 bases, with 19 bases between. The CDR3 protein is CATSKKTALGAEQFF. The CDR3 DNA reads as TGTGCCACCAGCAAGAAGACAGCGTTGGGGGCTGAGCAGTTCTTC.

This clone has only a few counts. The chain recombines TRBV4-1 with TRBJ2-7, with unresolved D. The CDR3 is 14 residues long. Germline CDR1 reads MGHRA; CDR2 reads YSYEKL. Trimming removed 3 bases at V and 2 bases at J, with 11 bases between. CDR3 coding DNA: TGCGCCAGCAGCCATGGCCCACAGACCTACGAGCAGTACTTC. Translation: CASSHGPQTYEQYF.

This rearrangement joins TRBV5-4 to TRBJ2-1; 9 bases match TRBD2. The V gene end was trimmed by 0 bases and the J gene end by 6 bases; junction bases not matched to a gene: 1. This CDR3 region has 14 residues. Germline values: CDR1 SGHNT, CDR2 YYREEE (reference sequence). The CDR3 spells CASSLGLAVNEQFF. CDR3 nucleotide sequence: TGTGCCAGCAGCTTGGGACTAGCGGTCAATGAGCAGTTCTTC. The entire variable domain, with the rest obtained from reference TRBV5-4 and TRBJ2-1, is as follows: ETGVTQSPTHLIKTRGQQVTLRCSSQSGHNTVSWYQQALGQGPQFIFQYYREEENGRGNFPPRFSGLQFPNYSSELNVNALELDDSALYLCASSLGLAVNEQFFGPGTRLTVL.

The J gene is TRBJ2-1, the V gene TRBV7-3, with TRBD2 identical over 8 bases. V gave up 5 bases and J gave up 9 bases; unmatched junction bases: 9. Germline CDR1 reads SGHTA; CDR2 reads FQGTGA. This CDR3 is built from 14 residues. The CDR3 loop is CASSAGTRTGEQFF. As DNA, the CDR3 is TGTGCCAGCAGCGCCGGGACTAGGACGGGTGAGCAGTTCTTC. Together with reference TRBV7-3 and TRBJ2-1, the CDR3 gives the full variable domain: GAGVSQTPSNKVTEKGKYVELRCDPISGHTALYWYRQSLGQGPEFLIYFQGTGAADDSGLPNDRFFAVRPEGSVSTLKIQRTERGDSAVYLCASSAGTRTGEQFFGPGTRLTVL.

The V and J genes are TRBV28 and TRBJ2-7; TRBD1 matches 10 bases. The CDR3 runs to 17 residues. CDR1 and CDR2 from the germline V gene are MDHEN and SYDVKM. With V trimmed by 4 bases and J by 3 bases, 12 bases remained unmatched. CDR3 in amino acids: CASSWVSSGTGDYEQYF. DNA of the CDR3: TGTGCCAGCAGTTGGGTCTCATCCGGGACAGGGGACTACGAGCAGTACTTC.

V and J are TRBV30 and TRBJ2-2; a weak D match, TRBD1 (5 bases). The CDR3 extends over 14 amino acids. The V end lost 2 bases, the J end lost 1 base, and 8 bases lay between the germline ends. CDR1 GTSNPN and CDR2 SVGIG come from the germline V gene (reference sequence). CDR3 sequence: CAWSLTENTGELFF. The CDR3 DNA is TGTGCCTGGAGTCTGACAGAGAACACCGGGGAGCTGTTTTTT.

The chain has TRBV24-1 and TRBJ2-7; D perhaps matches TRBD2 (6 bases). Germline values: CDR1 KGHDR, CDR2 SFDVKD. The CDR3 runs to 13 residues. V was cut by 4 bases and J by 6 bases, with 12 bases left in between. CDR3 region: CATSDSGLLEQYF. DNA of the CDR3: TGTGCCACCAGTGACTCGGGACTCCTCGAGCAGTACTTC.

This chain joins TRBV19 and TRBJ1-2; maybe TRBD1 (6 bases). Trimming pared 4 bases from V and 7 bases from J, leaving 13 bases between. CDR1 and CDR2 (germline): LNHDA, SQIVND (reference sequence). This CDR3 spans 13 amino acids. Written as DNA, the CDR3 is TGTGCCAGTAGTACAGGGGAGGTTCGTGGCTACACCTTC. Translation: CASSTGEVRGYTF. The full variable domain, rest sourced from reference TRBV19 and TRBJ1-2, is DGGITQSPKYLFRKEGQNVTLSCEQNLNHDAMYWYRQDPGQGLRLIYYSQIVNDFQKGDIAEGYSVSREKKESFPLTVTSAQKNPTAFYLCASSTGEVRGYTFGSGTRLTVV.

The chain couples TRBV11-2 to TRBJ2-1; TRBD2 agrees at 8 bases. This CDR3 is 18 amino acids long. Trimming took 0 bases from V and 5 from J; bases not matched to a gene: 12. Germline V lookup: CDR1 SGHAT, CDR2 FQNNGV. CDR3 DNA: TGTGCCAGCAGCTTAGATGGCAGCGGGGGCCTCAGGAACAATGAGCAGTTCTTC. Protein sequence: CASSLDGSGGLRNNEQFF.

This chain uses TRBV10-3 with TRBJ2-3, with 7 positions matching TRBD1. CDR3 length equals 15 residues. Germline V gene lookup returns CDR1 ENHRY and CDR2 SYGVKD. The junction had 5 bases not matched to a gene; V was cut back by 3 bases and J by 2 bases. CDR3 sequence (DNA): TGTGCCATCAGTGAATCAGGGGGAATCACAGATACGCAGTATTTT. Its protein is CAISESGGITDTQYF.

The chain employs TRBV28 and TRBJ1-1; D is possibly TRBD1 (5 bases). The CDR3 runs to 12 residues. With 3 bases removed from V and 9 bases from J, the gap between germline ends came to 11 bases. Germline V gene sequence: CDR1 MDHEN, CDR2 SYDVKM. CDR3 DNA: TGTGCCAGCAGTTTGGATCAGGGACAAGCTTTCTTT. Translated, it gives CASSLDQGQAFF.

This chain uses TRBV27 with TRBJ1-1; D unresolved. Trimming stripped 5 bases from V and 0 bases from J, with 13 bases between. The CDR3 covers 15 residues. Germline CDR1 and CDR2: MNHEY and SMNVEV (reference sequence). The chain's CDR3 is CASSPGMTLNTEAFF. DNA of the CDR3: TGTGCCAGCAGTCCCGGAATGACCCTGAACACTGAAGCTTTCTTT.

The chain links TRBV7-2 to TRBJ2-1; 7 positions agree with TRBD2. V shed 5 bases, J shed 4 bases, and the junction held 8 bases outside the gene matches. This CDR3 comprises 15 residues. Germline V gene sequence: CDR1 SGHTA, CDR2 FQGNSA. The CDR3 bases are TGTGCCAGCAGCCTGAGCGGGGATAATTACAATGAGCAGTTCTTC. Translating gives CASSLSGDNYNEQFF. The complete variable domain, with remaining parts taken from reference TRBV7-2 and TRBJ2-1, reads GAGVSQSPSNKVTEKGKDVELRCDPISGHTALYWYRQSLGQGLEFLIYFQGNSAPDKSGLPSDRFSAERTGGSVSTLTIQRTQQEDSAVYLCASSLSGDNYNEQFFGPGTRLTVL.

The CDR3 reads CASSLGLAGAQETQYF. In nucleotides, the CDR3 is TGCGCCAGCAGCCTAGGACTAGCGGGCGCCCAAGAGACCCAGTACTTC. The chain has TRBV5-1 and TRBJ2-5, with 11 bases fitting TRBD2. Germline V gene data show CDR1 as SGHRS and CDR2 as YFSETQ. Trimming cost V 4 bases and J 1 base; bases outside gene matches: 6. The CDR3 length is 16 residues.

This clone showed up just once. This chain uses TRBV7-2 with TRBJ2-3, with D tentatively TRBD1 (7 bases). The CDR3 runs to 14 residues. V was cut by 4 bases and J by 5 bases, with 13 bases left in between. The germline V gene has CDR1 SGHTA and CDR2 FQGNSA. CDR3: CASSYAGGIDTQYF. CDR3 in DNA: TGTGCCAGCAGCTACGCAGGGGGGATAGATACGCAGTATTTT.

The CDR3 nucleotides read TGTGCCAGCAGGCTCAGGGGGTCCTACGAGCAGTACTTC. Translation: CASRLRGSYEQYF. This sequence joins TRBV6-5 and TRBJ2-7, with 7 positions matching TRBD1. The ends lost 6 bases at V and 1 base at J; junction bases unmatched: 3. Germline CDR1 and CDR2: MNHEY and SVGAGI. This CDR3 spans 13 amino acids.

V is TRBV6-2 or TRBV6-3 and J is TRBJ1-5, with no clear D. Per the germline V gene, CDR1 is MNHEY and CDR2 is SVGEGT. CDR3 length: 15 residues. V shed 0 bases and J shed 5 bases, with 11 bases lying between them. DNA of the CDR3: TGTGCCAGCAGTTACTCGATTAGGGATGATCAGCCCCAGCATTTT. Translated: CASSYSIRDDQPQHF.

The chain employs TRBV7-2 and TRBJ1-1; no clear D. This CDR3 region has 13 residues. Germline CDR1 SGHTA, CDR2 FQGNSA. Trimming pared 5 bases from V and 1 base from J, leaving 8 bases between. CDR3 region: CASSPTTNTEAFF. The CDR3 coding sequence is TGTGCCAGCAGCCCCACCACGAACACTGAAGCTTTCTTT.

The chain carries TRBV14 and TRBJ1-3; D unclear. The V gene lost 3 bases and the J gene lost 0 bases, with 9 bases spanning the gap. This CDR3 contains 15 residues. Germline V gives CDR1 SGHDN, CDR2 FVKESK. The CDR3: CASSHRLRSGNTIYF. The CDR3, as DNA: TGTGCCAGCAGCCATCGGCTACGCTCTGGAAACACCATATATTTT.

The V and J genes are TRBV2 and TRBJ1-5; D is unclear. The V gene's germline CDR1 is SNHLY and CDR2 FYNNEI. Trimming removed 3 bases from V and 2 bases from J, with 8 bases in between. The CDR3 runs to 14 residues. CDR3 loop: CASSDPFGNQPQHF. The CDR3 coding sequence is TGTGCCAGCAGTGACCCTTTCGGCAATCAGCCCCAGCATTTT.

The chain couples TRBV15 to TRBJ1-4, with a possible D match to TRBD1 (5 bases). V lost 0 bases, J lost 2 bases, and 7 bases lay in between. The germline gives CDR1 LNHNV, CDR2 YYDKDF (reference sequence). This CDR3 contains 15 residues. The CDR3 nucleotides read TGTGCCACCAGCAGAGATGAGGGGACTAATGAAAAACTGTTTTTT. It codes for CATSRDEGTNEKLFF.